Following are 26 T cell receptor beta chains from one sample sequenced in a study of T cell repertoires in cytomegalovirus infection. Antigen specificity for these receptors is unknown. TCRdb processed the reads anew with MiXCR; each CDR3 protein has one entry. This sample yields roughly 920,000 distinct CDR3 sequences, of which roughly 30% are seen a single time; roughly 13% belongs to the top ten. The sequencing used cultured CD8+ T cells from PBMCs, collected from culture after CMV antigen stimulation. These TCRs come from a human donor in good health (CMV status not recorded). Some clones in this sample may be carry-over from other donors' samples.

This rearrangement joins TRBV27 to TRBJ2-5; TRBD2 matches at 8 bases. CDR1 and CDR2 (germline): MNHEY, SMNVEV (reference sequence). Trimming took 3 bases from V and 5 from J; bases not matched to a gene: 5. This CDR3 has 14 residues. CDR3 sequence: CASSFLGGGETQYF. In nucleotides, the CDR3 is TGTGCCAGCAGTTTCCTGGGCGGGGGGGAGACCCAGTACTTC.

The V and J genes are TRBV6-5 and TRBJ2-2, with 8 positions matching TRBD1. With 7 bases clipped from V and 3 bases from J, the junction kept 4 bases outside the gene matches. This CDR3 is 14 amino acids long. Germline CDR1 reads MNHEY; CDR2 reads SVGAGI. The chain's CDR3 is CASKTGGYTGELFF. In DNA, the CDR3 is TGTGCCAGCAAAACAGGGGGTTACACCGGGGAGCTGTTTTTT.

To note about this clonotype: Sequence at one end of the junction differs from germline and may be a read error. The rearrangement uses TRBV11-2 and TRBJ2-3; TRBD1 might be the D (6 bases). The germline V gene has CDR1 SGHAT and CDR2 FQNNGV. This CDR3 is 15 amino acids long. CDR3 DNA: TGTGTCAGCAGCCTGAACAGGGCTAGCACAGATACGCAGTATTTT. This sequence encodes CVSSLNRASTDTQYF.

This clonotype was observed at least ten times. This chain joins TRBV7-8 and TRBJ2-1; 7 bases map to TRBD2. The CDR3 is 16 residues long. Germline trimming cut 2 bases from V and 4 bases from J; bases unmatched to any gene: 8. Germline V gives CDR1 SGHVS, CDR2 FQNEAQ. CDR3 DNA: TGTGCCAGCAGCTTACGGCTAGCGGCGCTTTACAATGAGCAGTTCTTC. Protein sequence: CASSLRLAALYNEQFF.

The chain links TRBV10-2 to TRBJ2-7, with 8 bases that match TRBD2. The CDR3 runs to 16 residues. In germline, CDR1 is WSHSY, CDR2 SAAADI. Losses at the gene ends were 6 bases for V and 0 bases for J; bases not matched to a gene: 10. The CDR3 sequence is CASRDSGAPSSYEQYF. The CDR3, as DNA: TGCGCCAGCAGGGATAGCGGGGCCCCGAGCTCCTACGAGCAGTACTTC.

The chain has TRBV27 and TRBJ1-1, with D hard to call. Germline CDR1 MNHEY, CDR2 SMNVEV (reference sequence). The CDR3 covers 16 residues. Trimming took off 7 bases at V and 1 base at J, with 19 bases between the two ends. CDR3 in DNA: TGTGCCAGCATTCAAACCCCCATGGCCACGAACACTGAAGCTTTCTTT. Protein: CASIQTPMATNTEAFF.

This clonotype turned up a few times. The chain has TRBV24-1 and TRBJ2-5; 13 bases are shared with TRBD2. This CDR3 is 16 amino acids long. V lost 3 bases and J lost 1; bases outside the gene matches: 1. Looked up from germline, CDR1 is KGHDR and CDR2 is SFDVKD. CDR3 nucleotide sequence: TGTGCCACCAGTGATGGACTAGCGGGGGTCCAAGAGACCCAGTACTTC. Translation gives CATSDGLAGVQETQYF.

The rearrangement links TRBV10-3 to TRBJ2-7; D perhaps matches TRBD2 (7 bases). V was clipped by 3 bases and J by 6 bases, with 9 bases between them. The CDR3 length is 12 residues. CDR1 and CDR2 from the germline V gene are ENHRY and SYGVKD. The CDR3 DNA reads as TGTGCCATCAGTGACGGGGGGCGCGAGCAGTACGTC. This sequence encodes CAISDGGREQYV.

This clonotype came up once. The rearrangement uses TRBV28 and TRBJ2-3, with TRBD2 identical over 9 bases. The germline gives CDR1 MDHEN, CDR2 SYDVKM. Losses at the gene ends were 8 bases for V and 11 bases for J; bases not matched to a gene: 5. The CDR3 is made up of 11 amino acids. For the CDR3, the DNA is TGTGCCAGCTGCGTTAGCGGGGGGCAGTATTTT. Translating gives CASCVSGGQYF.

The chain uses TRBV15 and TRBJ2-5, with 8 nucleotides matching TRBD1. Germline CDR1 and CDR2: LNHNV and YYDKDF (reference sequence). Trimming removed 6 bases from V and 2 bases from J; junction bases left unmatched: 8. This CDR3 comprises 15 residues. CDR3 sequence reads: CATRLDRGAQETQYF. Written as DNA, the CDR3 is TGTGCCACCAGACTCGACAGGGGAGCACAAGAGACCCAGTACTTC.

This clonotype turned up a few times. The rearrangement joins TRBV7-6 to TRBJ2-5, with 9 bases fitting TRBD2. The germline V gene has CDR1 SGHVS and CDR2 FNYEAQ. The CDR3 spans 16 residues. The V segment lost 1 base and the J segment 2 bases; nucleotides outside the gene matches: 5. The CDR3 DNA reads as TGTGCCAGCAGCTTAGAGGTAGCGGGGGTTCAAGAGACCCAGTACTTC. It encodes CASSLEVAGVQETQYF.

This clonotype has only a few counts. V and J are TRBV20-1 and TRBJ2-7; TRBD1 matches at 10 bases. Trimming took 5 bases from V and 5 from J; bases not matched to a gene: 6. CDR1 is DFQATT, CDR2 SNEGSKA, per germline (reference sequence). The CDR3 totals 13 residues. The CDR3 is CSAPGQGFDEQYF. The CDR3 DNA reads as TGCAGTGCTCCGGGACAGGGGTTCGACGAGCAGTACTTC.

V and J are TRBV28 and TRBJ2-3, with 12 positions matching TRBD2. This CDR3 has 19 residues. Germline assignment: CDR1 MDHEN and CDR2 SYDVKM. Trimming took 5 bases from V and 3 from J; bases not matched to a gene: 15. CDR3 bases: TGTGCCAGCAGTACCATTTGGAGGGCTAGCGGGGGGGCAACAGATACGCAGTATTTT. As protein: CASSTIWRASGGATDTQYF.

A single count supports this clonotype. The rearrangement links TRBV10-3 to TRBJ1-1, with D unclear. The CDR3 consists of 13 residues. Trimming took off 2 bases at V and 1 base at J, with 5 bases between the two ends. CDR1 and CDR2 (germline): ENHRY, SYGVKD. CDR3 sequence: CAISETKNTEAFF. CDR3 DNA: TGTGCCATCAGTGAGACGAAGAACACTGAAGCTTTCTTT.

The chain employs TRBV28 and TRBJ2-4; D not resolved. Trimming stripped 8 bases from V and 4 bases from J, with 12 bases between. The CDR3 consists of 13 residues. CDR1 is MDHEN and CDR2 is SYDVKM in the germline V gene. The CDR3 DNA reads TGTGCCAGCTCCCAGCGAGTAAAAAACATTCAGTACTTC. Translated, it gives CASSQRVKNIQYF.

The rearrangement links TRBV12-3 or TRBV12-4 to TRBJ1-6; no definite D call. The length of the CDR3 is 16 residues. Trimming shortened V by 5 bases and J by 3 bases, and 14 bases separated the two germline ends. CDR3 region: CASSPSGSLYNSPLHF. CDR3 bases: TGTGCCAGCAGTCCGTCAGGTAGTCTCTATAATTCACCCCTCCACTTT.

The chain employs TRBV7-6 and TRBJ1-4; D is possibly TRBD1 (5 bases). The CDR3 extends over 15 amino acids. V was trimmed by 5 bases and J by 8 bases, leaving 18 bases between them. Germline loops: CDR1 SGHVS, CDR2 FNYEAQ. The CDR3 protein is CASSPSGGVSEKLFF. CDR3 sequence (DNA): TGTGCCAGCAGCCCGAGTGGAGGGGTGTCGGAAAAACTGTTTTTT.

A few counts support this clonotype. The CDR3 DNA reads as TGTGCCAGTAGTATTTGGACAGGGGATGGTCCCCAGCATTTT. It codes for CASSIWTGDGPQHF. The rearrangement links TRBV19 to TRBJ1-5, with 9 bases lining up with TRBD1. The CDR3 loop spans 14 amino acids. J gave up 10 bases and V 3 bases, and 7 bases lay outside the gene matches. Per germline, CDR1 LNHDA and CDR2 SQIVND (reference sequence).

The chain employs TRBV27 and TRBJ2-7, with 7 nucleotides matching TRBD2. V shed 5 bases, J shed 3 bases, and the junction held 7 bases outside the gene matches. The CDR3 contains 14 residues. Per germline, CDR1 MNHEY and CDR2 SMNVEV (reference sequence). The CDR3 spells CASSLRGVSYEQYF. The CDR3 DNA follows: TGTGCCAGCAGTCTCCGGGGGGTCAGCTACGAGCAGTACTTC.

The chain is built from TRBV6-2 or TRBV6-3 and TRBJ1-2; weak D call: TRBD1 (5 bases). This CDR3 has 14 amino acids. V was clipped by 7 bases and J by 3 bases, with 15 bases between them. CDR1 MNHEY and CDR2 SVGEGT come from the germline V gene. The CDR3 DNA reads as TGTGCCAGCAAGGTGGGCGCAGGGTACTATGGCTACACCTTC. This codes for CASKVGAGYYGYTF.

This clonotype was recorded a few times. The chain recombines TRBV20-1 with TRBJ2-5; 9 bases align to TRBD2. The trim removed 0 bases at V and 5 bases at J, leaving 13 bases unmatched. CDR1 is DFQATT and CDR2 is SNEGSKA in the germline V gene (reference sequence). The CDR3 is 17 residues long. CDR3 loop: CSARDPAGTSILETQYF. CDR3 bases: TGCAGTGCTAGAGATCCTGCCGGGACTAGCATCCTGGAGACCCAGTACTTC.

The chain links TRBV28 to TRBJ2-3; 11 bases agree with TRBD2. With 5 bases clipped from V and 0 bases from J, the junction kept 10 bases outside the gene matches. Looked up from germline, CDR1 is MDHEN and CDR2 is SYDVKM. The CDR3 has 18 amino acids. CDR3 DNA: TGTGCCAGCAGTGGCCCACTAGCGGGGGAGAGGAGCACAGATACGCAGTATTTT. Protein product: CASSGPLAGERSTDTQYF.

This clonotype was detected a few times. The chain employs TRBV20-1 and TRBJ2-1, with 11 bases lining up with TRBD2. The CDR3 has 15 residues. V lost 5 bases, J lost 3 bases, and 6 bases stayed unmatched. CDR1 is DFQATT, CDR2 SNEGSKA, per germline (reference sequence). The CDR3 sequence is CSAPSGGMFYNEQFF. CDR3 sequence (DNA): TGCAGTGCTCCTAGCGGGGGGATGTTCTACAATGAGCAGTTCTTC.

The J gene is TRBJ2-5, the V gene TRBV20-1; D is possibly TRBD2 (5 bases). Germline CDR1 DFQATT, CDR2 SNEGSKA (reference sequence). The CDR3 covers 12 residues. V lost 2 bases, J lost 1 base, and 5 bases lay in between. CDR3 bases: TGCAGTGCTAGAAGCGGCCAAGAGACCCAGTACTTC. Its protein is CSARSGQETQYF.

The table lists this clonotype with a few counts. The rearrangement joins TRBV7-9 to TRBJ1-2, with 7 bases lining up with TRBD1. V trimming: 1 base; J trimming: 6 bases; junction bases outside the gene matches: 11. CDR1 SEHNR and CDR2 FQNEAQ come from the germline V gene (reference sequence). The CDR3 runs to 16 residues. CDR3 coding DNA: TGTGCCAGCAGCTTAGAAGTCAGGGGGAGGTTTGATGGCTACACCTTC. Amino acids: CASSLEVRGRFDGYTF. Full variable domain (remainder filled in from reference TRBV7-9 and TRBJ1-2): DTGVSQNPRHKITKRGQNVTFRCDPISEHNRLYWYRQTLGQGPEFLTYFQNEAQLEKSRLLSDRFSAERPKGSFSTLEIQRTEQGDSAMYLCASSLEVRGRFDGYTFGSGTRLTVV.

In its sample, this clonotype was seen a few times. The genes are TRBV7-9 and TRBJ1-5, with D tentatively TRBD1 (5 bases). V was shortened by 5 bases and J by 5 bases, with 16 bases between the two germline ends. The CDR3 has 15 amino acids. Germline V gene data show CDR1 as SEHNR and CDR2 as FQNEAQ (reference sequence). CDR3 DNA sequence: TGTGCCAGCAGCAGTTCGCACGGGGGGTATCAGCCCCAGCATTTT. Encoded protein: CASSSSHGGYQPQHF.